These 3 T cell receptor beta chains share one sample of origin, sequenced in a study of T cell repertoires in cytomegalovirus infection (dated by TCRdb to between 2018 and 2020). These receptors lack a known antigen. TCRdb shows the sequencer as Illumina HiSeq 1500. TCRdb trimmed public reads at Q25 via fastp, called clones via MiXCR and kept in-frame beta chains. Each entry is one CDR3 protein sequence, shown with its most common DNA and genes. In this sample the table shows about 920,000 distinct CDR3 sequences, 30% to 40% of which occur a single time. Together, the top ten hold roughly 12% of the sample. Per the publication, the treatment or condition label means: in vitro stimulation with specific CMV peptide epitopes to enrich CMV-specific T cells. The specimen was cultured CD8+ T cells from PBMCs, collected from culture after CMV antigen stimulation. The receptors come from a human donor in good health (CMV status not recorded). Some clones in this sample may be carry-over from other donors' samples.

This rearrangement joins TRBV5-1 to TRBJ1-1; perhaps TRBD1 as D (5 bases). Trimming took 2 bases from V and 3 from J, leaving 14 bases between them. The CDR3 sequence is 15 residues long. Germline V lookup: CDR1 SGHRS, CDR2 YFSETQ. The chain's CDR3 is CASSFKTVPYTEAFF. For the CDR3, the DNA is TGCGCCAGCAGCTTCAAGACAGTTCCTTACACTGAAGCTTTCTTT.

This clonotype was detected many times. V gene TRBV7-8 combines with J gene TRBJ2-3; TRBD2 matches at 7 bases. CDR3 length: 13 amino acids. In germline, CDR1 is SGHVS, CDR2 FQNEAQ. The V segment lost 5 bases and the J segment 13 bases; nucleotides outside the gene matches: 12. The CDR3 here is CASSASSGAYEYF. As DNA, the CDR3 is TGTGCCAGCAGCGCCTCTAGCGGCGCATATGAGTATTTT.

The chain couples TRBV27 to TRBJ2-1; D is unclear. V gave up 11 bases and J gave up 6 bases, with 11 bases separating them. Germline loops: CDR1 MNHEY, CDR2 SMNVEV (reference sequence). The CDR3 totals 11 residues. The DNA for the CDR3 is TGTGCCGCCCAAAGGCTCAATGAGCAGTTCTTC. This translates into CAAQRLNEQFF.